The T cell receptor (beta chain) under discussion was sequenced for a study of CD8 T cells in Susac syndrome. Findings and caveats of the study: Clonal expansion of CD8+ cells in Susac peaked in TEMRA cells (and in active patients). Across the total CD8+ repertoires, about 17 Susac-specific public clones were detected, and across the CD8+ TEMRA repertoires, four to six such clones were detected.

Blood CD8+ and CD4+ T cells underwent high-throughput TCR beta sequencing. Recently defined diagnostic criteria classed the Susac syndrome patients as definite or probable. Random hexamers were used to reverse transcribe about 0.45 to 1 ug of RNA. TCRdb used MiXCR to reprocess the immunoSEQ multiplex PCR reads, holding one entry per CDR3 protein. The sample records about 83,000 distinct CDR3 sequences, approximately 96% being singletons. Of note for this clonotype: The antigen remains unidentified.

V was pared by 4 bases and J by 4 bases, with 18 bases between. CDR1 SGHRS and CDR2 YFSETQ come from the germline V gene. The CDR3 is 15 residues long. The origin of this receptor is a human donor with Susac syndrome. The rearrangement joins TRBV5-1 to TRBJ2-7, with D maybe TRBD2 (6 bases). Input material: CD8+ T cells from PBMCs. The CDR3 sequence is CASSPNTGGGYEQYF. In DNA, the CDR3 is TGCGCCAGCAGCCCCAACACCGGGGGAGGTTACGAGCAGTACTTC.